These T cell receptor beta chains were read from a single sample in a study of T cell repertoires in cytomegalovirus infection. TCRdb used MiXCR to reprocess the reads, holding one entry per CDR3 protein. In the table there are roughly 320,000 distinct CDR3 sequences, around 10% of which are singletons. Sample: PBMCs. These receptors were taken from a human donor in good health (CMV status not recorded). Some clones in this sample may be carry-over from other donors' samples. Each CDR3 is given with its conserved first and last residue. The D gene is left open where the match is weak. Clone size is given for some rows only: seen once, a few or many times, or a class if the clone is expanded.

NA	17	TRBV6-2/TRBV6-3	many	TRBJ1-5	CASSRNPTGAFDQPQHF	TGTGCCAGCAGCCGAAACCCTACAGGTGCCTTTGATCAGCCCCAGCATTTT
TRBD2	14	TRBV4-1	few	TRBJ2-1	CASSQLAGTNEQFF	TGCGCCAGCAGCCAACTAGCGGGGACTAATGAGCAGTTCTTC
NA	14	TRBV12-3/TRBV12-4	few	TRBJ2-1	CASSLAVGYNEQFF	TGTGCCAGCAGTTTGGCGGTTGGCTACAATGAGCAGTTCTTC
TRBD1	11	TRBV28	many	TRBJ1-1	CASLDRVEAFF	TGTGCCAGCCTAGACAGGGTTGAAGCTTTCTTT
NA	15	TRBV28	many	TRBJ1-1	CASSSATPLGTEAFF	TGTGCCAGCAGTTCCGCGACACCTTTGGGCACTGAAGCTTTCTTT
TRBD2	15	TRBV6-5	many	TRBJ2-1	CASSYSGAGRDEQFF	TGTGCCAGCAGTTATTCTGGGGCGGGGAGGGATGAGCAGTTCTTC
NA	17	TRBV6-6	NA	TRBJ2-2	CASSYNSVRSSTGELFF	TGTGCCAGCAGTTACAATAGCGTCCGAAGTTCCACCGGGGAGCTGTTTTTT
NA	15	TRBV20-1	few	TRBJ2-3	CSAPSLGNGADTQYF	TGCAGTGCCCCCTCACTGGGGAACGGGGCAGATACGCAGTATTTT
NA	13	TRBV2	few	TRBJ1-5	CASSEVLGEPQHF	TGTGCCAGCAGTGAAGTTCTAGGGGAGCCCCAGCATTTT
NA	12	TRBV24-1	many	TRBJ2-1	CATSPQGNEQFF	TGTGCCACCAGTCCCCAGGGCAATGAGCAGTTCTTC
NA	13	TRBV6-5	many	TRBJ1-1	CATGPRGNTEAFF	TGTGCCACGGGACCCCGAGGGAACACTGAAGCTTTCTTT
NA	15	TRBV5-4	many	TRBJ2-1	CASSLVGIPRNEQFF	TGTGCCAGCAGCTTGGTAGGGATTCCACGGAATGAGCAGTTCTTC
NA	13	TRBV7-2	many	TRBJ1-1	CASSQDSYTEAFF	TGTGCCAGCAGCCAGGACAGCTACACTGAAGCTTTCTTT
NA	14	TRBV7-2	medium-sized	TRBJ2-1	CASSIEGVYNEQFF	TGTGCCAGCAGCATAGAAGGAGTCTACAATGAGCAGTTCTTC
TRBD2	15	TRBV7-9	many	TRBJ2-2	CASSLDGLASGELFF	TGTGCCAGCAGCTTAGACGGACTAGCCTCCGGGGAGCTGTTTTTT
NA	17	TRBV20-1	many	TRBJ2-3	CSAYPLLRDESTDTQYF	TGCAGTGCTTATCCCCTACTCCGGGACGAAAGCACAGATACGCAGTATTTT
TRBD1	15	TRBV19	once	TRBJ2-5	CASSDRGGYQETQYF	TGTGCCAGTAGTGACAGGGGTGGTTATCAAGAGACCCAGTACTTC
NA	14	TRBV20-1	NA	TRBJ2-1	CSARARGVANEQFF	TGCAGTGCTAGAGCCCGTGGCGTCGCCAATGAGCAGTTCTTC
NA	14	TRBV28	many	TRBJ1-6	CASISGLSNSPLHF	TGTGCCAGCATCTCGGGGTTAAGCAATTCACCCCTCCACTTT
NA	14	TRBV12-3/TRBV12-4	NA	TRBJ2-2	CASAFPKDIGELFF	TGTGCCAGCGCCTTCCCCAAGGACATCGGGGAGCTGTTTTTT
TRBD1	14	TRBV6-5	many	TRBJ1-2	CASSPGDRSSGYTF	TGTGCCAGCAGCCCCGGGGACAGGAGTAGCGGCTACACCTTC
TRBD2	17	TRBV12-3/TRBV12-4	few	TRBJ2-2	CASRNMARRGGTGELFF	TGTGCCAGCAGAAATATGGCCCGTCGGGGGGGAACCGGGGAGCTGTTTTTT
NA	13	TRBV6-1	many	TRBJ1-2	CASSLNRAYGYTF	TGTGCCAGCAGTCTCAACAGGGCATATGGCTACACCTTC
TRBD1	15	TRBV28	many	TRBJ2-1	CASSFVTGAYNEQFF	TGTGCCAGCAGTTTCGTGACAGGGGCCTACAATGAGCAGTTCTTC
NA	14	TRBV7-2	many	TRBJ2-5	CASSLVRFPETQYF	TGTGCCAGCAGCTTAGTGCGGTTCCCCGAGACCCAGTACTTC
NA	14	TRBV5-6	many	TRBJ1-5	CASSLKLSNQPQHF	TGTGCCAGCAGCTTGAAGCTAAGCAATCAGCCCCAGCATTTT
TRBD1	16	TRBV28	many	TRBJ2-2	CASSRDRPSNTGELFF	TGTGCCAGCAGTCGGGACAGGCCCTCGAACACCGGGGAGCTGTTTTTT
NA	15	TRBV20-1	many	TRBJ1-2	CSARSTGVINYGYTF	TGCAGTGCTAGATCAACGGGGGTGATCAACTATGGCTACACCTTC
NA	14	TRBV15	NA	TRBJ2-5	CATTRLRDQETQYF	TGTGCCACCACCCGATTGCGGGACCAAGAGACCCAGTACTTC
NA	15	TRBV12-3/TRBV12-4	few	TRBJ2-1	CASSLGLGSYNEQFF	TGTGCCAGCAGTTTAGGCCTCGGCTCCTACAATGAGCAGTTCTTC
NA	10	TRBV29-1	many	TRBJ1-1	CSGLREGAFF	TGCAGCGGACTCAGGGAGGGGGCTTTCTTT
TRBD2	15	TRBV6-6	many	TRBJ2-1	CASSWAGGTYNEQFF	TGTGCCAGCAGTTGGGCGGGGGGTACCTACAATGAGCAGTTCTTC
NA	13	TRBV20-1	many	TRBJ2-1	CSARVPSSLEQFF	TGCAGTGCTAGAGTCCCTAGCAGTCTTGAGCAGTTCTTC
TRBD1	13	TRBV3-1	NA	TRBJ1-1	CASRTGGNTEAFF	TGTGCCAGCAGAACAGGGGGAAACACTGAAGCTTTCTTT
NA	15	TRBV7-2	many	TRBJ2-5	CASSPPGGRAETQYF	TGTGCCAGCAGCCCCCCCGGGGGGCGCGCGGAGACCCAGTACTTC
NA	17	TRBV23-1	many	TRBJ2-6	CASSQFWWGTGANVLTF	TGCGCCAGCAGTCAGTTTTGGTGGGGGACCGGGGCCAACGTCCTGACTTTC
NA	18	TRBV28	many	TRBJ2-2	CASSFSMDKISHTGELFF	TGTGCCAGCAGTTTCTCAATGGACAAGATCTCTCACACCGGGGAGCTGTTTTTT
NA	14	TRBV6-1	many	TRBJ2-1	CASSTYGSYNEQFF	TGTGCCAGCAGCACCTATGGCTCCTACAATGAGCAGTTCTTC
TRBD1	15	TRBV18	NA	TRBJ1-2	CASSPAGQGDNGYTF	TGTGCCAGCTCACCGGCGGGACAGGGGGACAATGGCTACACCTTC
NA	15	TRBV28	many	TRBJ1-5	CASSSRGGVRQPQHF	TGTGCCAGCAGTTCCCGTGGAGGGGTGAGACAGCCCCAGCATTTT
NA	15	TRBV10-3	many	TRBJ2-2	CAISDGPPRTGELFF	TGTGCCATCAGTGATGGGCCGCCTCGCACCGGGGAGCTGTTTTTT
NA	12	TRBV28	NA	TRBJ1-5	CAGRGSNQPQHF	TGTGCAGGTCGGGGAAGCAATCAGCCCCAGCATTTT
NA	17	TRBV20-1	many	TRBJ1-2	CSARDLTWGRADYGYTF	TGCAGTGCTAGAGATCTAACATGGGGGCGGGCGGACTATGGCTACACCTTC
TRBD1	15	TRBV7-6	many	TRBJ2-7	CASSLEGQGSYEQYF	TGTGCCAGCAGCTTAGAAGGACAGGGGTCCTACGAGCAGTACTTC
TRBD2	14	TRBV10-3	NA	TRBJ2-1	CAISESQRGYEQFF	TGTGCCATCAGTGAGTCCCAGCGGGGGTATGAGCAGTTCTTC
NA	15	TRBV20-1	NA	TRBJ1-2	CSAPPRGGASAGYTF	TGCAGTGCCCCCCCGCGGGGGGGCGCGTCGGCTGGCTACACCTTC
NA	13	TRBV5-8	many	TRBJ1-2	CASSLTEDYGYTF	TGTGCCAGCAGCTTGACGGAAGATTATGGCTACACCTTC
NA	15	TRBV28	many	TRBJ2-4	CASSSPTALSNIQYF	TGTGCCAGCAGTTCCCCGACAGCGCTGAGCAACATTCAGTACTTC
NA	13	TRBV12-3/TRBV12-4	many	TRBJ1-5	CASSLAENQPQHF	TGTGCCAGCAGTTTAGCGGAAAATCAGCCCCAGCATTTT
NA	16	TRBV14	many	TRBJ1-1	CASSLPGMSQNTEAFF	TGTGCCAGCAGCCTCCCGGGGATGTCCCAGAACACTGAAGCTTTCTTT
NA	18	TRBV7-9	many	TRBJ1-1	CASSHKLTGGGIGTEAFF	TGTGCCAGCAGCCACAAACTAACCGGGGGAGGTATTGGAACTGAAGCTTTCTTT
TRBD1	16	TRBV20-1	NA	TRBJ2-3	CSADDDRERVTDTQYF	TGCAGTGCTGACGACGACAGGGAAAGAGTCACAGATACGCAGTATTTT
TRBD2	13	TRBV20-1	many	TRBJ2-5	CSASGEGRETQYF	TGCAGTGCCAGCGGGGAGGGACGGGAGACCCAGTACTTC